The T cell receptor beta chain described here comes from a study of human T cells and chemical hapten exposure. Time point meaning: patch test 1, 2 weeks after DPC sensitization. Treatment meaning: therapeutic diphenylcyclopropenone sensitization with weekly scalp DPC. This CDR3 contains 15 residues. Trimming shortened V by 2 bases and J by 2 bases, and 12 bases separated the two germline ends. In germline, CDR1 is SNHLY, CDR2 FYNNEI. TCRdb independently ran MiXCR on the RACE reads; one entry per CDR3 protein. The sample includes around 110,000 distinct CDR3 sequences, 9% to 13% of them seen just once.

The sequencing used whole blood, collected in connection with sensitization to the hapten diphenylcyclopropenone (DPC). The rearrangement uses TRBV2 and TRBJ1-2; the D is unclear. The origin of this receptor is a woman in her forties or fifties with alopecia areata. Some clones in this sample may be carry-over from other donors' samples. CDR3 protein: CASSESAGENYGYTF. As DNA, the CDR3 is TGTGCCAGCAGTGAATCGGCCGGGGAGAACTATGGCTACACCTTC.